The source of this TCR beta chain is a study of blood T cell repertoires in COVID-19. The repertoire was sequenced with immunoSEQ multiplex PCR; TCRdb's copy has only in-frame clones and lacks some. The data show roughly 260,000 clones, with approximately 86% seen just once and 4% to 6% held by the top ten. The CDR3 covers 17 residues. Germline lookup yields CDR1 GTSNPN and CDR2 SVGIG (reference sequence). J lost 7 bases, V lost 4 bases, and 19 bases had no gene match. This rearrangement joins TRBV30 to TRBJ1-5, with 7 bases fitting TRBD1. The sequenced sample was peripheral blood. The receptor was isolated from a woman of 80 years or more with active or convalescent COVID-19. The CDR3 loop reads CAWNMGTVIGVGQPQHF. The CDR3 region has the DNA TGTGCCTGGAATATGGGGACAGTCATTGGGGTTGGCCAGCCCCAGCATTTT.